This T cell receptor beta chain derives from a study of blood T cell repertoires in COVID-19. Only in-frame clones appear in the TCRdb table, and some are missing; sequencing was by immunoSEQ multiplex PCR. Of 200,000 to 300,000 clones listed, 70% to 90% are singletons. The sequencing input was peripheral blood. This TCR was recovered from a man aged 60 to 69 with acute or convalescent COVID-19.

The DNA for the CDR3 is TGTGCCAGCAGCTTAACATCGGATAGCGGGAGGGCTGGGCAGTTCTTC. Translation gives CASSLTSDSGRAGQFF. The J gene is TRBJ2-1, the V gene TRBV7-3; TRBD2 agrees at 11 bases. Per germline, CDR1 SGHTA and CDR2 FQGTGA. The V and J ends lost 0 bases and 12 bases, in that order; junction bases with no gene match: 10. The CDR3 runs 16 residues.